One sample yielded the 9 T cell receptor beta chains listed below, sequenced in a study of blood T cell repertoires in COVID-19. Data came from immunoSEQ multiplex PCR; TCRdb stores just in-frame clones and leaves some out. The profile shows roughly 100,000 clones, approximately 70% of them singletons. The specimen sequenced was peripheral blood. The receptor source for this set is a man older than 75 with acute or convalescent COVID-19.

The chain joins TRBV6-4 to TRBJ2-7, with TRBD2 matching 12 bases. The ends lost 0 bases at V and 1 base at J; junction bases unmatched: 4. Germline V gene lookup returns CDR1 MRHNA and CDR2 SNTAGT. The CDR3 contains 17 residues. The CDR3 region has the DNA TGTGCCAGCAGTGACTCGTTTCTAGCGGGAGGGTCCTACGAGCAGTACTTC. This encodes CASSDSFLAGGSYEQYF.

This chain links TRBV15 with TRBJ1-2, with 8 bases lining up with TRBD1. V shed 3 bases and J 0 bases; nucleotides not matched to a gene: 3. The germline V gene has CDR1 LNHNV and CDR2 YYDKDF (reference sequence). The CDR3 extends over 15 amino acids. CDR3 sequence (DNA): TGTGCCACCAGCAGCCGGACAGGGTCTAACTATGGCTACACCTTC. Protein product: CATSSRTGSNYGYTF.

The chain is built from TRBV9 and TRBJ1-6, with a possible D match to TRBD1 (5 bases). Germline V gene data show CDR1 as SGDLS and CDR2 as YYNGEE. CDR3 size: 14 residues. Trimming stripped 7 bases from V and 1 base from J, with 9 bases between. Here the CDR3 reads CASGRGSYNSPLHF. As DNA, the CDR3 is TGTGCCAGCGGACGGGGGTCCTATAATTCACCCCTCCACTTT.

V is TRBV5-6 and J is TRBJ2-1; unclear D gene. CDR1 is SGHDT, CDR2 YYEEEE, per germline. The length of the CDR3 is 13 residues. V lost 4 bases, J lost 0 bases, and 5 bases lay in between. The CDR3 sequence: CASSLSSYNEQFF. CDR3 bases: TGTGCCAGCAGCCTCAGCTCCTACAATGAGCAGTTCTTC.

This chain links TRBV15 with TRBJ1-1; 10 bases agree with TRBD1. The germline V gene encodes CDR1 LNHNV and CDR2 YYDKDF (reference sequence). This CDR3 region has 14 residues. Germline trimming cut 1 base from V and 7 bases from J; bases unmatched to any gene: 3. The CDR3 loop reads CATSRGQGASEAFF. Written as DNA, the CDR3 is TGTGCCACCAGCAGAGGACAGGGGGCCAGTGAAGCTTTCTTT.

The rearrangement joins TRBV3-1 (or the pseudogene TRBV3-2) to TRBJ2-6, with 10 bases identical to TRBD2. The CDR3 sequence is 18 residues long. Germline V CDR1 and CDR2: LGHDT, YNNKEL (reference sequence). V lost 2 bases to trimming and J lost 1 base; unmatched junction nucleotides: 5. CDR3 region: CASSQTGLAPSGANVLTF. The CDR3 bases are TGTGCCAGCAGCCAAACGGGACTAGCGCCTTCTGGGGCCAACGTCCTGACTTTC.

The chain couples TRBV18 to TRBJ2-7, with 7 bases fitting TRBD2. The V segment lost 5 bases and the J segment 2 bases; nucleotides outside the gene matches: 6. The CDR3 extends over 14 amino acids. Germline lookup yields CDR1 KGHSH and CDR2 LQKENI. In DNA, the CDR3 is TGTGCCAGCTCAGGTACTAGCGCAACCTACGAGCAGTACTTC. Protein: CASSGTSATYEQYF.

The chain joins TRBV19 to TRBJ1-5, with D uncertain. CDR1 and CDR2 (germline): LNHDA, SQIVND (reference sequence). The V end lost 9 bases, the J end lost 2 bases, and 11 bases lay between the germline ends. The CDR3 consists of 13 residues. The chain's CDR3 is CASRGAGNQPQHF. DNA for the CDR3: TGTGCCAGCCGGGGAGCTGGCAATCAGCCCCAGCATTTT.

V and J are TRBV29-1 and TRBJ2-1; 9 nucleotides agree with TRBD2. In germline, CDR1 is SQVTM, CDR2 ANQGSEA. Trimming cost V 5 bases and J 3 bases; bases outside gene matches: 17. The CDR3 runs 18 residues. CDR3: CSVTTQLRLADVYNEQFF. CDR3 in DNA: TGCAGCGTTACCACCCAATTAAGACTAGCGGACGTCTACAATGAGCAGTTCTTC.